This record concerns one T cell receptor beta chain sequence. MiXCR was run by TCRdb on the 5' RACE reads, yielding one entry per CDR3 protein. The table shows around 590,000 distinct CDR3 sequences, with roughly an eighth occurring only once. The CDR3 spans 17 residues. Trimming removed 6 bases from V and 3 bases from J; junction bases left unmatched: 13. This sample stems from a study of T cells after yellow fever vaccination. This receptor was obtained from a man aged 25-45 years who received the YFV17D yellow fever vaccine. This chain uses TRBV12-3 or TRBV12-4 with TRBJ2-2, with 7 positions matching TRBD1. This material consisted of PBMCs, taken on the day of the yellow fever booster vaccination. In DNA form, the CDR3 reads TGTGCCAGCAGCGACGTCCGGGCCAGGGGGTACACCGGGGAGCTGTTTTTT. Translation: CASSDVRARGYTGELFF.